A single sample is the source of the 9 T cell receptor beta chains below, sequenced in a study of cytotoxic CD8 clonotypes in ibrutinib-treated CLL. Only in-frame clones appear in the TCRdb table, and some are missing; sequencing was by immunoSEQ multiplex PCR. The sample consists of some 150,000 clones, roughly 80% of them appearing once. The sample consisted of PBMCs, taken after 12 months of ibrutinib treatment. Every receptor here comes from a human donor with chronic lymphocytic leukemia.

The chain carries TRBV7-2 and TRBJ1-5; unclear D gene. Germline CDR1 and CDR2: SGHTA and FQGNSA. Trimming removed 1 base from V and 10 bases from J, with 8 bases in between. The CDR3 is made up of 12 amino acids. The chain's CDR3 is CASSLVPGPQHF. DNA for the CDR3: TGTGCCAGCAGCTTAGTGCCGGGACCCCAGCATTTT.

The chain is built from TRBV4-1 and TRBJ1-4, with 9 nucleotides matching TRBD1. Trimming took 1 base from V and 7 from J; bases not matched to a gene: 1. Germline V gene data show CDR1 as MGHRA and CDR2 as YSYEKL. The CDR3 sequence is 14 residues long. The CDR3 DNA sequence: TGCGCCAGCAGCCAAGGGGACAGGGCTGAAAAACTGTTTTTT. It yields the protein CASSQGDRAEKLFF.

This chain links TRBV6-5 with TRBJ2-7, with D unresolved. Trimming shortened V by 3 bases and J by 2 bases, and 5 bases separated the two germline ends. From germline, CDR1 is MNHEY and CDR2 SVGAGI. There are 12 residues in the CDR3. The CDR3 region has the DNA TGTGCCAGCAGTTATCAGACCTACGAGCAGTACTTC. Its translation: CASSYQTYEQYF.

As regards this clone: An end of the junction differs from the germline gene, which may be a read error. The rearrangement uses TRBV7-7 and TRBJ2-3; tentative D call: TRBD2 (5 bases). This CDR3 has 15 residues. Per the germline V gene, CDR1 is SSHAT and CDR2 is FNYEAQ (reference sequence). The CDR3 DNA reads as TGTGCTAGCAGCTTAGGACGGGGTAGGACAGATACGCAGTATTTT. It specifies CASSLGRGRTDTQYF.

In DNA form, the CDR3 reads TGTGCCAGCATGGGGCTTGGTAATGAAAAACTGTTTTTT. This encodes CASMGLGNEKLFF. V is TRBV6-5 and J is TRBJ1-4, with D maybe TRBD1 (5 bases). Germline assignment: CDR1 MNHEY and CDR2 SVGAGI. V was clipped by 7 bases and J by 4 bases, with 10 bases between them. This CDR3 has 13 amino acids.

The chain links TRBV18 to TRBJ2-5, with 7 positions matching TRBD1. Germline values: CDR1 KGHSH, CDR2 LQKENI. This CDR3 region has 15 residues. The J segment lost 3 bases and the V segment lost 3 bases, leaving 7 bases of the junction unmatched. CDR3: CASSPLQGDKETQYF. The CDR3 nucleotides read TGTGCCAGCTCACCGCTGCAGGGGGACAAAGAGACCCAGTACTTC. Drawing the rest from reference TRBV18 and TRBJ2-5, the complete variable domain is NAGVMQNPRHLVRRRGQEARLRCSPMKGHSHVYWYRQLPEEGLKFMVYLQKENIIDESGMPKERFSAEFPKEGPSILRIQQVVRGDSAAYFCASSPLQGDKETQYFGPGTRLLVL.

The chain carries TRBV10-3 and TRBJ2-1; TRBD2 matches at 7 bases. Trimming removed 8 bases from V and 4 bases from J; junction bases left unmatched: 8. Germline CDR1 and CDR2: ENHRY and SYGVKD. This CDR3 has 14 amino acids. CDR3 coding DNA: TGTGCCATCGAGGGTTCTAGCGGATACAATGAGCAGTTCTTC. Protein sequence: CAIEGSSGYNEQFF.

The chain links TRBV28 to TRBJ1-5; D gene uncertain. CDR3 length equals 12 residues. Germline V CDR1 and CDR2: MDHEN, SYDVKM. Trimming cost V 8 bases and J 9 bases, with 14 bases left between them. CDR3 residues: CASEHGRRPQHF. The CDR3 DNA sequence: TGTGCCAGCGAACACGGGCGGCGGCCCCAGCATTTT.

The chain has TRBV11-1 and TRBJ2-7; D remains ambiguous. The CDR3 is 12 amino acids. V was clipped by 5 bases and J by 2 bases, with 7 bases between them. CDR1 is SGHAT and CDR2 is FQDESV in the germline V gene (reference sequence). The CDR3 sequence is CASSIRPYEQYF. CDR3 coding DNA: TGTGCCAGCAGCATCCGGCCCTACGAGCAGTACTTC.